Below, 24 T cell receptor beta chains from the same sample are listed, as sequenced in a study of T cell responses to AZD1222 COVID-19 vaccine. Repertoires were generated with immunoSEQ multiplex PCR, while TCRdb's copy carries only in-frame clones and drops some. Among approximately 190,000 clones listed, approximately 94% were seen once. Source: peripheral blood, taken on day 0 of AZD1222 vaccination. These receptors originate from an adult in good health.

This chain joins TRBV20-1 and TRBJ2-3; D not certain. The CDR3 runs to 11 residues. Trimming removed 7 bases at V and 6 bases at J, with 11 bases between. The germline V gene has CDR1 DFQATT and CDR2 SNEGSKA (reference sequence). The CDR3, as DNA: TGCAGTGTCCGGATCGGTGATACGCAGTATTTT. It translates to CSVRIGDTQYF.

The chain recombines TRBV15 with TRBJ2-5; D ambiguous. The CDR3 runs to 15 residues. V was pared by 3 bases and J by 1 base, with 12 bases between. Germline CDR1 LNHNV, CDR2 YYDKDF (reference sequence). The CDR3 DNA follows: TGTGCCACCAGCAGGCCCACTCAAAGCCAAGAGACCCAGTACTTC. Amino acid sequence: CATSRPTQSQETQYF.

The chain couples TRBV28 to TRBJ1-2, with D maybe TRBD1 (5 bases). The CDR3 is 17 residues long. Looked up from germline, CDR1 is MDHEN and CDR2 is SYDVKM. Trimming removed 1 base from V and 7 bases from J, with 22 bases in between. The CDR3 protein is CASSLSIGGRRAAGYTF. CDR3 in DNA: TGTGCCAGCAGTTTATCAATCGGGGGACGCAGGGCGGCTGGCTACACCTTC.

The chain carries TRBV28 and TRBJ2-7; 7 bases fit TRBD2. V shed 6 bases, J shed 0 bases, and the junction held 5 bases outside the gene matches. Looked up from germline, CDR1 is MDHEN and CDR2 is SYDVKM. The CDR3 sequence is 14 residues long. DNA for the CDR3: TGTGCCAGCAGCTTGGGGGACTACTCCTACGAGCAGTACTTC. Residues: CASSLGDYSYEQYF. Full variable domain (rest looked up from reference TRBV28 and TRBJ2-7): DVKVTQSSRYLVKRTGEKVFLECVQDMDHENMFWYRQDPGLGLRLIYFSYDVKMKEKGDIPEGYSVSREKKERFSLILESASTNQTSMYLCASSLGDYSYEQYFGPGTRLTVT.

The chain recombines TRBV12-3 or TRBV12-4 with TRBJ1-3; D ambiguous. The CDR3 has 13 amino acids. The V and J ends lost 6 bases and 0 bases respectively, with 6 bases between them. In DNA form, the CDR3 reads TGTGCCAGCAGAAAACACTCTGGAAACACCATATATTTT. Translated, it gives CASRKHSGNTIYF.

This clone occurred a few times. This sequence joins TRBV5-1 and TRBJ2-7; D remains unclear. From germline, CDR1 is SGHRS and CDR2 YFSETQ. Trimming removed 0 bases from V and 3 bases from J, with 7 bases in between. CDR3 length equals 13 residues. The CDR3: CASSLGRNYEQYF. CDR3 bases: TGCGCCAGCAGCTTGGGGCGGAACTACGAGCAGTACTTC.

J is TRBJ2-7 and V is TRBV28; 9 bases line up with TRBD2. J was trimmed by 2 bases and V by 6 bases; bases with no gene match: 11. The CDR3 sequence is 16 residues long. Germline V CDR1 and CDR2: MDHEN, SYDVKM. The CDR3 sequence is CASSLGLARWTYEQYF. CDR3 in DNA: TGTGCCAGCAGCTTAGGACTAGCGCGTTGGACCTACGAGCAGTACTTC.

The chain combines TRBV6-5 with TRBJ1-6; possible D gene TRBD1, 6 bases. This CDR3 has 14 residues. Germline V gene data show CDR1 as MNHEY and CDR2 as SVGAGI. The V gene lost 5 bases and the J gene lost 10 bases, with 15 bases spanning the gap. The CDR3 reads CASSLGTWDSPLHF. DNA of the CDR3: TGTGCCAGCAGTCTCGGGACATGGGACTCACCCCTCCACTTT.

V and J are TRBV19 and TRBJ1-5, with TRBD1 as a possible D gene (5 bases). Germline CDR1 and CDR2: LNHDA and SQIVND (reference sequence). CDR3 length: 15 amino acids. V was trimmed by 7 bases and J by 6 bases, leaving 19 bases between them. The CDR3 DNA reads as TGTGCCAGTACCCTAGTGGGGGATACAGGTCAGCCCCAGCATTTT. Translated, it gives CASTLVGDTGQPQHF.

The chain employs TRBV28 and TRBJ1-4; D uncertain. CDR3 size: 14 residues. V lost 9 bases to trimming and J lost 0 bases, with 11 bases between them. CDR1 MDHEN and CDR2 SYDVKM come from the germline V gene. CDR3 sequence (DNA): TGTGCCAGTCGCTTTGTTGCAACTAATGAAAAACTGTTTTTT. Its protein is CASRFVATNEKLFF.

The genes are TRBV27 and TRBJ2-7; 10 bases line up with TRBD1. Germline V gives CDR1 MNHEY, CDR2 SMNVEV (reference sequence). There are 16 residues in the CDR3. V lost 6 bases, J lost 2 bases, and 10 bases stayed unmatched. CDR3 region: CASSVYSGQGAYEQYF. The CDR3 DNA follows: TGTGCCAGCAGCGTATACAGCGGACAGGGGGCCTACGAGCAGTACTTC.

The CDR3 DNA reads TGTGCCAGCGGGTTCGGGAACTATGGCTACACCTTC. Translated, it gives CASGFGNYGYTF. V usage is TRBV28 and J usage is TRBJ1-2; no definite D call. Trimming removed 8 bases at V and 2 bases at J, with 9 bases between. The germline V gene has CDR1 MDHEN and CDR2 SYDVKM. The CDR3 is made up of 12 amino acids.

The rearrangement joins TRBV7-3 to TRBJ2-3, with 13 positions matching TRBD2. The V gene's germline CDR1 is SGHTA and CDR2 FQGTGA. V gave up 5 bases and J gave up 3 bases; unmatched junction bases: 2. This CDR3 has 15 amino acids. The CDR3 here is CASSPTSGRTDTQYF. CDR3 nucleotide sequence: TGTGCCAGCAGCCCGACTAGCGGGAGGACAGATACGCAGTATTTT. The full variable domain, rest sourced from reference TRBV7-3 and TRBJ2-3, is GAGVSQTPSNKVTEKGKYVELRCDPISGHTALYWYRQSLGQGPEFLIYFQGTGAADDSGLPNDRFFAVRPEGSVSTLKIQRTERGDSAVYLCASSPTSGRTDTQYFGPGTRLTVL.

This chain joins TRBV5-1 and TRBJ2-7, with TRBD2 matching over 7 bases. The germline V gene has CDR1 SGHRS and CDR2 YFSETQ. CDR3 size: 22 residues. V gave up 0 bases and J gave up 7 bases; unmatched junction bases: 31. DNA of the CDR3: TGCGCCAGCAGCTTGGTACGCCGCGGGAGCGGGACCTCTACTCCGTTCGGTATAGAGCAGTACTTC. Translated, it gives CASSLVRRGSGTSTPFGIEQYF.

This sequence joins TRBV14 and TRBJ1-3; D ambiguous. The CDR3 is 12 amino acids. The germline V gene encodes CDR1 SGHDN and CDR2 FVKESK. V was shortened by 0 bases and J by 8 bases, with 5 bases between the two germline ends. The CDR3 DNA reads TGTGCCAGCAGCCAAGATATGTACACCATATATTTT. Its protein product is CASSQDMYTIYF. The full variable domain, its missing parts supplied by reference TRBV14 and TRBJ1-3, is EAGVTQFPSHSVIEKGQTVTLRCDPISGHDNLYWYRRVMGKEIKFLLHFVKESKQDESGMPNNRFLAERTGGTYSTLKVQPAELEDSGVYFCASSQDMYTIYFGEGSWLTVV.

The genes are TRBV29-1 and TRBJ1-2; no clear D gene. Trimming removed 5 bases from V and 3 bases from J, with 13 bases in between. The CDR3 extends over 13 amino acids. Germline loops: CDR1 SQVTM, CDR2 ANQGSEA. In DNA form, the CDR3 reads TGCAGCGTTTTTTCGGGGATTGACTATGGCTACACCTTC. Translation: CSVFSGIDYGYTF.

This chain uses TRBV28 with TRBJ2-3; TRBD2 matches 10 bases. The CDR3 runs to 14 residues. CDR1 and CDR2 (germline): MDHEN, SYDVKM. The V segment lost 8 bases and the J segment 6 bases; nucleotides outside the gene matches: 8. CDR3 residues: CASALAGVYDTQYF. Here the CDR3 DNA reads TGTGCCAGCGCCCTAGCGGGAGTATACGATACGCAGTATTTT.

This clone was counted a single time. The CDR3 loop is CAWSVRTAYGGYTF. In DNA form, the CDR3 reads TGTGCCTGGAGTGTCAGGACAGCTTACGGGGGCTACACCTTC. The rearrangement uses TRBV30 and TRBJ1-2; tentatively, D is TRBD1 (6 bases). This CDR3 has 14 residues. V gave up 0 bases and J gave up 8 bases, with 16 bases separating them. CDR1 and CDR2 (germline): GTSNPN, SVGIG (reference sequence). The variable domain in full, completed from reference TRBV30 and TRBJ1-2, reads SQTIHQWPATLVQPVGSPLSLECTVEGTSNPNLYWYRQAAGRGLQLLFYSVGIGQISSEVPQNLSASRPQDRQFILSSKKLLLSDSGFYLCAWSVRTAYGGYTFGSGTRLTVV.

CDR3 coding DNA: TGTGCCAGCAGTCCCCTCCGAACAGGGCATGGCTACACCTTC. This sequence encodes CASSPLRTGHGYTF. The V and J genes are TRBV27 and TRBJ1-2, with TRBD1 as a possible D gene (6 bases). The CDR3 runs 14 residues. The V gene lost 5 bases and the J gene lost 6 bases, with 16 bases spanning the gap. Germline CDR1 MNHEY, CDR2 SMNVEV (reference sequence).

The chain has TRBV5-5 and TRBJ1-6; weak D call: TRBD1 (5 bases). This CDR3 contains 14 residues. V gave up 6 bases and J gave up 7 bases, with 14 bases separating them. Germline CDR1 reads SGHKS; CDR2 reads YYEKEE (reference sequence). In DNA, the CDR3 is TGTGCCAGCAACTCGGGGCCATCGAATTCACCCCTCCACTTT. This translates into CASNSGPSNSPLHF.

This clone occurred once. The genes are TRBV29-1 and TRBJ2-5, with 11 bases lining up with TRBD1. Germline V CDR1 and CDR2: SQVTM, ANQGSEA. This CDR3 comprises 13 residues. Trimming took 6 bases from V and 5 from J; bases not matched to a gene: 5. The DNA of the CDR3 is TGCAGCGTGAGGACAGGGGGCGGCGAGACCCAGTACTTC. Its translation: CSVRTGGGETQYF. Based on the CDR3 plus reference TRBV29-1 and TRBJ2-5, the full variable domain is SAVISQKPSRDICQRGTSLTIQCQVDSQVTMMFWYRQQPGQSLTLIATANQGSEATYESGFVIDKFPISRPNLTFSTLTVSNMSPEDSSIYLCSVRTGGGETQYFGPGTRLLVL.

The V and J genes are TRBV28 and TRBJ2-7, with D perhaps TRBD1 (5 bases). Germline V gene sequence: CDR1 MDHEN, CDR2 SYDVKM. The CDR3 covers 17 residues. V was shortened by 3 bases and J by 2 bases, with 20 bases between the two germline ends. The CDR3 DNA reads TGTGCCAGCAGTTTTCTCCTTACAGGAAAAGGGCCCTACGAGCAGTACTTC. Translating it yields CASSFLLTGKGPYEQYF.

The J gene is TRBJ2-1, the V gene TRBV5-1; TRBD2 might be the D (5 bases). Looked up from germline, CDR1 is SGHRS and CDR2 is YFSETQ. The CDR3 length is 16 residues. The V end was cut by 2 bases, the J end by 4 bases, with 16 bases between. The CDR3 region is CASSFVRGNLYNEQFF. The CDR3, as DNA: TGCGCCAGCAGCTTCGTAAGAGGGAACCTTTACAATGAGCAGTTCTTC.

The chain recombines TRBV28 with TRBJ1-5; D is possibly TRBD1 (5 bases). There are 13 residues in the CDR3. Germline V gives CDR1 MDHEN, CDR2 SYDVKM. V was cut by 6 bases and J by 3 bases, with 9 bases left in between. The CDR3 reads CASSQGVNQPQHF. The CDR3 DNA reads as TGTGCCAGCAGCCAGGGCGTCAATCAGCCCCAGCATTTT.